The clone carrying this T cell receptor beta chain occurred once. The sample is drawn from a study of T cell changes during pregnancy in multiple sclerosis. The CDR3 covers 14 residues. CDR1 and CDR2 from the germline V gene are SGHNT and YYREEE (reference sequence). With V trimmed by 4 bases and J by 5 bases, 7 bases remained unmatched. This table comes from immunoSEQ multiplex PCR, and its TCRdb copy is limited to in-frame clones, with some not included. Altogether roughly 31,000 clones are present, around nine tenths being singletons, with the ten largest covering 0.65% to 0.9%. Material: CD4+ T cells from peripheral blood mononuclear cells, obtained in the first trimester of pregnancy. This clonotype was sampled from a female donor with multiple sclerosis, enrolled in a pregnancy study. J is TRBJ2-7 and V is TRBV5-4, with 9 bases aligning to TRBD1. The chain's CDR3 is CASSPDRGRDEQYF. CDR3 DNA: TGTGCCAGCAGCCCGGACAGGGGTAGGGACGAGCAGTACTTC.